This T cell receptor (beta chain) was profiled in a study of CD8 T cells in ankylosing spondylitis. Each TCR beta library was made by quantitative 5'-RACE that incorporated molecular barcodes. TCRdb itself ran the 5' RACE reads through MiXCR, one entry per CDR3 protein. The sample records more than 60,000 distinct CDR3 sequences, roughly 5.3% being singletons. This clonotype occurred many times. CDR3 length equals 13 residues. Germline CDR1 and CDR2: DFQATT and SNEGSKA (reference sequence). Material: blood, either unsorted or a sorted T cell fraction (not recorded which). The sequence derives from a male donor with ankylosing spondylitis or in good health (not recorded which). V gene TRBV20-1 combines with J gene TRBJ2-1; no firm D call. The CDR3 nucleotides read TGCAGCGAAACCGGGCACATCACCAATGAGCAGTTCTTC. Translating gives CSETGHITNEQFF.